This T cell receptor (beta chain) was identified during a study of T cell repertoires in ileal Crohn's disease. Overall study context: Under 40% were active smokers at surgery; median disease duration was approximately 8.5 years. Postoperative therapy was given to about half: 10 to 12 thiopurines, 18 anti-TNF agents.

Repertoires were generated with immunoSEQ multiplex PCR, while TCRdb's copy carries only in-frame clones and drops some. This table holds about 2,500 clones, 85% to 95% found once. Trimming took 5 bases from V and 1 from J; bases not matched to a gene: 8. Germline V gene data show CDR1 as SGHTA and CDR2 as FQGNSA. This CDR3 contains 16 residues. V is TRBV7-2 and J is TRBJ2-1; 7 bases map to TRBD1. The clonotype was recovered from an adult with Crohn's disease. The material sequenced was ileal tissue. The CDR3 is CASSSHRGLSYNEQFF. CDR3 nucleotide sequence: TGTGCCAGCAGCAGCCACAGGGGTCTATCCTACAATGAGCAGTTCTTC.